Below, 15 T cell receptor beta chains from the same sample are listed, as sequenced in a study of T cells in Graves' hyperthyroidism and ophthalmopathy. Amplification yielded TCR beta CDR3 regions, with RNA transcripts as the source. HTBI primers drove first-round RT-PCR of the TCR CDR3. TCRdb analysed the multiplex PCR reads with MiXCR anew, one entry per CDR3 protein. The repertoire holds 560,000 or so distinct CDR3 sequences, with about 20% as singletons. Sequencing was carried out using blood. The receptors stem from a man aged 40-49 years with Graves' ophthalmopathy.

This clonotype was observed a handful of times. This rearrangement joins TRBV6-4 to TRBJ2-3; 9 bases align to TRBD2. From germline, CDR1 is MRHNA and CDR2 SNTAGT. The CDR3 sequence is 16 residues long. J gave up 1 base and V 6 bases, and 8 bases lay outside the gene matches. CDR3 nucleotides: TGTGCCAGCAGCTTTACTTCTAGCGGGGGCACAGATACGCAGTATTTT. Amino acids: CASSFTSSGGTDTQYF.

The table lists this clonotype with a few counts. CDR3 loop: CSAHLSGGTDTQYF. CDR3 DNA: TGCAGTGCTCACTTAAGCGGGGGCACAGATACGCAGTATTTT. The genes are TRBV20-1 and TRBJ2-3, with 7 bases that match TRBD2. This CDR3 is built from 14 residues. In germline, CDR1 is DFQATT, CDR2 SNEGSKA (reference sequence). Trimming took 5 bases from V and 1 from J; bases not matched to a gene: 6.

This clonotype was recorded at least ten times. The chain couples TRBV6-6 to TRBJ2-7; 10 nucleotides agree with TRBD1. V shed 2 bases, J shed 5 bases, and the junction held 0 bases outside the gene matches. Germline CDR1 MNHNY, CDR2 SVGAGI (reference sequence). CDR3 size: 13 residues. The CDR3 sequence is CASSYGQGDEQYF. For the CDR3, the DNA is TGTGCCAGCAGTTACGGACAGGGGGACGAGCAGTACTTC.

This clonotype was picked up many times. The chain uses TRBV13 and TRBJ2-5, with 9 bases fitting TRBD1. V shed 2 bases and J 5 bases; nucleotides not matched to a gene: 6. The CDR3 covers 15 residues. Germline CDR1 PRHDT, CDR2 FYEKMQ (reference sequence). The CDR3 DNA reads as TGTGCCAGCAGCTTACGGGACAGGGTACGCGAGACCCAGTACTTC. It codes for CASSLRDRVRETQYF.

Many counts were recorded for this clonotype. V usage is TRBV2 and J usage is TRBJ2-2; the match to TRBD1 covers 7 bases. The CDR3 contains 15 residues. CDR1 and CDR2 (germline): SNHLY, FYNNEI. J lost 1 base, V lost 3 bases, and 2 bases had no gene match. CDR3 DNA: TGTGCCAGCAGTGAGACAGGGATGAACACCGGGGAGCTGTTTTTT. This sequence encodes CASSETGMNTGELFF.

This clonotype occurred a few times. V is TRBV28 and J is TRBJ1-2; 7 bases agree with TRBD1. Germline CDR1 is MDHEN and CDR2 is SYDVKM. V trimming: 5 bases; J trimming: 5 bases; junction bases outside the gene matches: 14. This CDR3 has 16 residues. CDR3 nucleotide sequence: TGTGCCAGCAGTCCACTAGGGACAGTGGGGACGTATGGCTACACCTTC. Amino acids: CASSPLGTVGTYGYTF.

This clonotype was found many times. This chain links TRBV2 with TRBJ2-7, with D perhaps TRBD1 or TRBD2 (5 bases each). Trimming took off 8 bases at V and 4 bases at J, with 18 bases between the two ends. This CDR3 is 14 amino acids long. In germline, CDR1 is SNHLY, CDR2 FYNNEI. CDR3 coding DNA: TGTGCCAGCCTCACCCCGGGACCGAAGTACGAGCAGTACTTC. It codes for CASLTPGPKYEQYF.

This clonotype was counted many times. The chain employs TRBV12-3 or TRBV12-4 and TRBJ2-7; 10 bases are a match to TRBD1. The CDR3 has 15 residues. J was trimmed by 4 bases and V by 6 bases; bases with no gene match: 9. The DNA of the CDR3 is TGTGCCAGCAGCCTCGGCGGGACAGGGGTGTACGAGCAGTACTTC. Amino acids: CASSLGGTGVYEQYF.

This clonotype was detected only a few times. The chain has TRBV11-3 and TRBJ2-3; 8 bases fit TRBD2. The CDR3 is made up of 15 amino acids. Germline values: CDR1 SGHNT, CDR2 YENEEA. V lost 5 bases and J lost 2; bases outside the gene matches: 6. In DNA, the CDR3 is TGTGCCAGCAGCCCCGGGGGGGGGGTCACAGATACGCAGTATTTT. It specifies CASSPGGGVTDTQYF. Based on the CDR3 plus reference TRBV11-3 and TRBJ2-3, the full variable domain is EAGVVQSPRYKIIEKKQPVAFWCNPISGHNTLYWYLQNLGQGPELLIRYENEEAVDDSQLPKDRFSAERLKGVDSTLKIQPAELGDSAVYLCASSPGGGVTDTQYFGPGTRLTVL.

The chain couples TRBV9 to TRBJ2-3, with 7 bases fitting TRBD1. The trim removed 0 bases at V and 2 bases at J, leaving 3 bases unmatched. CDR3 length: 15 residues. CDR1 is SGDLS, CDR2 YYNGEE, per germline. The CDR3 reads CASSVARGLTDTQYF. The CDR3 nucleotides read TGTGCCAGCAGCGTAGCAAGGGGGCTCACAGATACGCAGTATTTT.

This rearrangement joins TRBV12-5 to TRBJ1-5; D uncertain. The CDR3 is 11 residues long. V lost 3 bases to trimming and J lost 5 bases, with 2 bases between them. Germline CDR1 and CDR2: LGHNT and FRNRAP. CDR3 nucleotide sequence: TGTGCTAGTGGTTTTTATCAGCCCCAGCATTTT. Protein sequence: CASGFYQPQHF.

This clonotype was seen many times. The chain carries TRBV9 and TRBJ2-6, with D unclear. The V gene's germline CDR1 is SGDLS and CDR2 YYNGEE. This CDR3 spans 13 amino acids. Trimming took off 4 bases at V and 0 bases at J, with 2 bases between the two ends. The chain's CDR3 is CASSISGANVLTF. For the CDR3, the DNA is TGTGCCAGCAGCATCTCTGGGGCCAACGTCCTGACTTTC.

The chain is built from TRBV4-2 and TRBJ1-5, with a tentative D call TRBD1 (6 bases). Germline V gene sequence: CDR1 LGHNA, CDR2 YNFKEQ. V was cut by 0 bases and J by 3 bases, with 12 bases left in between. The CDR3 is made up of 16 amino acids. The CDR3 DNA reads as TGTGCCAGCAGCCAAGACAGGGGTCCCCCCAATCAGCCCCAGCATTTT. It translates to CASSQDRGPPNQPQHF.

This chain links TRBV2 with TRBJ1-6; 7 positions agree with TRBD1. CDR1 SNHLY and CDR2 FYNNEI come from the germline V gene. CDR3 length: 16 residues. V shed 4 bases and J 0 bases; nucleotides not matched to a gene: 3. DNA of the CDR3: TGTGCCAGCAGTGTACAGGGGACCTCCTATAATTCACCCCTCCACTTT. Translation gives CASSVQGTSYNSPLHF.

For this clonotype: A read error may produce the germline difference seen at one junction end. The chain combines TRBV7-7 with TRBJ2-2; D is perhaps TRBD1 (5 bases). This CDR3 region has 14 residues. Per germline, CDR1 SSHAT and CDR2 FNYEAQ (reference sequence). The CDR3 protein is CASSLGHYQGELFF. In DNA, the CDR3 is TGTGCTAGCAGCTTAGGACACTATCAGGGCGAGCTGTTTTTT.